These 24 T cell receptor beta chains came from one sample sequenced in a study of T cells after yellow fever vaccination. TCRdb reprocessed the 5' RACE reads with MiXCR, giving one entry per CDR3 protein. The data hold 200,000 to 250,000 distinct CDR3 sequences, with 6.9% observed a single time. The sample consisted of CD4+ T cells sorted from PBMCs, taken 15 days after the yellow fever booster vaccination. The source of these receptors is a man aged 25-40 years who received the YFV17D yellow fever vaccine.

This clonotype occurred a few times. CDR3 residues: CSARVIGSGTRPPEAFF. In nucleotides, the CDR3 is TGCAGTGCTAGAGTCATAGGCTCGGGGACCCGGCCCCCTGAAGCTTTCTTT. This sequence joins TRBV20-1 and TRBJ1-1; D might be TRBD1 (5 bases). The germline V gene encodes CDR1 DFQATT and CDR2 SNEGSKA (reference sequence). The CDR3 sequence is 17 residues long. V gave up 1 base and J gave up 6 bases, with 24 bases separating them.

The V gene is TRBV6-2 or TRBV6-3, the J gene TRBJ2-7; D is undetermined. Trimming left V 5 bases short and J 2 bases short, with 10 bases between. Germline V gene sequence: CDR1 MNHEY, CDR2 SVGEGT. The CDR3 has 13 residues. The CDR3 sequence is CASSRSVPYEQYF. The CDR3 DNA sequence: TGTGCCAGCAGTCGTTCCGTCCCCTACGAGCAGTACTTC.

At least ten counts were recorded for this clonotype. The V and J genes are TRBV23-1 and TRBJ2-1; D perhaps matches TRBD1 (6 bases). TRBV23-1 is classed as an ORF, of uncertain function. Trimming shortened V by 6 bases and J by 2 bases, and 20 bases separated the two germline ends. The CDR3 covers 17 residues. Written as DNA, the CDR3 is TGCGCCAGCAGCCCCCGGGCCGGCAGGGACACCTACAATGAGCAGTTCTTC. Its translation: CASSPRAGRDTYNEQFF.

This clonotype was observed a handful of times. This sequence joins TRBV7-9 and TRBJ1-2; D not certain. CDR3 length: 12 residues. The germline gives CDR1 SEHNR, CDR2 FQNEAQ (reference sequence). With 6 bases removed from V and 4 bases from J, the gap between germline ends came to 9 bases. The CDR3 loop is CASSSPGYGYTF. CDR3 nucleotides: TGTGCCAGCAGTTCCCCCGGCTATGGCTACACCTTC.

The J gene is TRBJ2-7, the V gene TRBV12-3 or TRBV12-4; TRBD2 matches 8 bases. Losses at the gene ends were 6 bases for V and 2 bases for J; bases not matched to a gene: 6. The CDR3 has 14 residues. The chain's CDR3 is CASRDSGTTYEQYF. In DNA form, the CDR3 reads TGTGCCAGCAGGGATAGCGGGACGACCTACGAGCAGTACTTC.

This clonotype has just a few counts. CDR3 coding DNA: TGTGCCAGCACTCAAGGTCCCCTTTTAGCGGGCACAGATACGCAGTATTTT. Encoded protein: CASTQGPLLAGTDTQYF. V gene TRBV6-1 combines with J gene TRBJ2-3; TRBD2 might be the D (6 bases). The CDR3 has 17 residues. The germline V and J ends were trimmed by 7 bases and 1 base, with 21 bases remaining between them. The germline gives CDR1 MNHNS, CDR2 SASEGT.

The chain links TRBV20-1 to TRBJ2-1, with D unresolved. CDR1 and CDR2 (germline): DFQATT, SNEGSKA (reference sequence). V was trimmed by 1 base and J by 4 bases, leaving 17 bases between them. The CDR3 is 16 residues long. DNA for the CDR3: TGCAGTGCTAGAGTCCCCCGGGTGGCCTCTTACAATGAGCAGTTCTTC. Its translation: CSARVPRVASYNEQFF.

This clonotype was counted a few times. The chain couples TRBV11-3 to TRBJ2-1; TRBD2 matches 8 bases. This CDR3 comprises 15 residues. Germline CDR1 is SGHNT and CDR2 is YENEEA. The ends lost 3 bases at V and 7 bases at J; junction bases unmatched: 8. The CDR3 coding sequence is TGTGCCAGCAGCTTTAGGAGCGGGAGTTCAAATGAGCAGTTCTTC. Protein product: CASSFRSGSSNEQFF.

This clonotype was seen at least ten times. The rearrangement links TRBV29-1 to TRBJ2-3; D remains unclear. V was trimmed by 4 bases and J by 1 base, leaving 6 bases between them. Germline lookup yields CDR1 SQVTM and CDR2 ANQGSEA. This CDR3 has 12 residues. The CDR3 nucleotides read TGCAGCGTTGTCGCGGGCACAGATACGCAGTATTTT. Its translation: CSVVAGTDTQYF.

The V and J genes are TRBV7-2 and TRBJ2-7; 7 nucleotides align to TRBD2. The CDR3 consists of 13 residues. CDR1 is SGHTA, CDR2 FQGNSA, per germline. With 5 bases clipped from V and 4 bases from J, the junction kept 5 bases outside the gene matches. CDR3 nucleotides: TGTGCCAGCAGCCCAGCGGGACCTTACGAGCAGTACTTC. This sequence encodes CASSPAGPYEQYF. The whole variable domain, remainder taken from reference TRBV7-2 and TRBJ2-7, is GAGVSQSPSNKVTEKGKDVELRCDPISGHTALYWYRQSLGQGLEFLIYFQGNSAPDKSGLPSDRFSAERTGGSVSTLTIQRTQQEDSAVYLCASSPAGPYEQYFGPGTRLTVT.

A note on this clonotype: A much larger clone differs by one base, so this may be a read error. The rearrangement uses TRBV5-1 and TRBJ2-2; D call uncertain. Trimming took 4 bases from V and 3 from J, leaving 16 bases between them. This CDR3 has 16 residues. Per the germline V gene, CDR1 is SGHRS and CDR2 is YFSETQ. The CDR3 loop is CASSGLFMGYTGELFF. In DNA form, the CDR3 reads TGCGCCAGCAGCGGGCTTTTCATGGGGTACACCGGGGAGCTGTTTTTT.

This clonotype showed up many times. The chain employs TRBV12-3 or TRBV12-4 and TRBJ1-6; D may be TRBD1 (5 bases). Trimming shortened V by 2 bases and J by 9 bases, and 11 bases separated the two germline ends. This CDR3 contains 14 residues. The CDR3 here is CASSLLAGSSPLHF. CDR3 bases: TGTGCCAGCAGTTTATTGGCAGGGAGTTCACCCCTCCACTTT.

Comment on this clonotype: Without the conserved terminal phenylalanine or tryptophan, this CDR3 likely stems from a read error. The V and J genes are TRBV24-1 and TRBJ2-5; either TRBD1 or TRBD2 may supply D (5 bases each). The length of the CDR3 is 15 residues. Trimming took 3 bases from V and 5 from J, leaving 15 bases between them. The germline V gene encodes CDR1 KGHDR and CDR2 SFDVKD. This chain's CDR3 is CATSDHHGTGETQYL. The DNA for the CDR3 is TGTGCCACCAGTGATCACCACGGGACGGGGGAGACCCAGTACTTA.

As regards this clonotype: Since a much larger clone is just one base distant, this may be a read error. This chain links TRBV7-2 with TRBJ2-6; D might be TRBD1 or TRBD2, each matching 5 bases. Germline V CDR1 and CDR2: SGHTA, FQGNSA. This CDR3 region has 15 residues. DNA for the CDR3: TGTGCCAGCAGCCGAAGGTTGGACGGGGCCAGCGTCCTGACTTTC. Translating it yields CASSRRLDGASVLTF.

This clonotype was found many times. This rearrangement joins TRBV10-2 to TRBJ2-2, with 12 bases matching TRBD2. This CDR3 comprises 15 residues. Unmatched junction bases numbered 6, after V lost 5 bases and J lost 8 bases. The V gene's germline CDR1 is WSHSY and CDR2 SAAADI. CDR3 protein: CASSRTGLAGGELFF. The CDR3, as DNA: TGCGCCAGCAGTCGCACAGGACTAGCGGGAGGGGAGCTGTTTTTT.

Points on this clonotype: This may be a read error, as it is one base from a much larger clone. This chain uses TRBV12-3 or TRBV12-4 with TRBJ1-1; D is undetermined. The CDR3 sequence is 13 residues long. V was pared by 2 bases and J by 7 bases, with 11 bases between. The DNA for the CDR3 is TGTGCCAGCAGTTTACTAGGGATTGATGAAGCTTTCTTT. Translating gives CASSLLGIDEAFF.

This clonotype was picked up a small number of times. The chain joins TRBV7-8 to TRBJ1-6, with D unclear. The CDR3 is 15 residues long. Germline lookup yields CDR1 SGHVS and CDR2 FQNEAQ. V lost 6 bases, J lost 7 bases, and 16 bases lay in between. The CDR3 sequence: CASRHPRLGNSPLHF. The CDR3 DNA reads TGTGCCAGCAGACACCCTAGGCTGGGGAATTCACCCCTCCACTTT.

V is TRBV29-1 and J is TRBJ2-7, with 9 bases that match TRBD2. CDR1 is SQVTM and CDR2 is ANQGSEA in the germline V gene. Trimming at V came to 6 bases and at J to 0 bases, leaving 3 bases not matched to a gene. The CDR3 runs to 13 residues. CDR3 protein: CSVKREDSYEQYF. The CDR3 nucleotides are TGCAGCGTCAAGCGGGAGGACTCCTACGAGCAGTACTTC.

The CDR3 region is CASRSRGLAGGTWQNIQYF. The CDR3 DNA sequence: TGTGCCAGCCGCTCGCGGGGACTAGCGGGAGGGACGTGGCAAAACATTCAGTACTTC. The chain carries TRBV11-2 and TRBJ2-4, with 16 bases matching TRBD2. Germline CDR1 reads SGHAT; CDR2 reads FQNNGV. V lost 8 bases to trimming and J lost 5 bases; unmatched junction nucleotides: 15. CDR3 length: 19 residues. Full variable domain (remainder filled in from reference TRBV11-2 and TRBJ2-4): EAGVAQSPRYKIIEKRQSVAFWCNPISGHATLYWYQQILGQGPKLLIQFQNNGVVDDSQLPKDRFSAERLKGVDSTLKIQPAKLEDSAVYLCASRSRGLAGGTWQNIQYFGAGTRLSVL.

The V gene is TRBV5-8, the J gene TRBJ2-6; no definite D call. The V end lost 5 bases, the J end lost 0 bases, and 6 bases lay between the germline ends. This CDR3 is built from 14 residues. CDR1 and CDR2 (germline): SGHTS, YDEGEE. DNA for the CDR3: TGTGCCAGCAGGGGTATCTCTGGGGCCAACGTCCTGACTTTC. Residues: CASRGISGANVLTF.

This clonotype has a handful of counts. V and J are TRBV10-3 and TRBJ2-1; D perhaps matches TRBD2 (6 bases). The V gene lost 11 bases and the J gene lost 0 bases, with 14 bases spanning the gap. The V gene's germline CDR1 is ENHRY and CDR2 SYGVKD. This CDR3 comprises 14 residues. The CDR3 reads CAGSGGSSYNEQFF. CDR3 coding DNA: TGTGCCGGATCCGGAGGGAGCTCCTACAATGAGCAGTTCTTC.

The CDR3 is CASRANGGTDTQYF. The CDR3 DNA is TGCGCCAGCAGAGCGAACGGGGGAACAGATACGCAGTATTTT. The rearrangement links TRBV5-1 to TRBJ2-3; D perhaps matches TRBD2 (6 bases). CDR1 and CDR2 (germline): SGHRS, YFSETQ. This CDR3 contains 14 residues. Trimming left V 5 bases short and J 3 bases short, with 13 bases between.

V gene TRBV11-3 combines with J gene TRBJ2-3; D is undetermined. The CDR3 is 16 residues long. Trimming took 1 base from V and 1 from J, leaving 12 bases between them. In germline, CDR1 is SGHNT, CDR2 YENEEA. CDR3 sequence reads: CASSLGRYLGTDTQYF. Written as DNA, the CDR3 is TGTGCCAGCAGCTTAGGTAGATACTTGGGCACAGATACGCAGTATTTT.

This clonotype was detected ten times or more. Here the CDR3 DNA reads TGTGCCAGCAGCTACCAGATCCCTCCAGGATCCGGGGAGCTGTTTTTT. Its protein is CASSYQIPPGSGELFF. The chain is built from TRBV7-9 and TRBJ2-2; D is unresolved. V lost 4 bases to trimming and J lost 6 bases, with 18 bases between them. The length of the CDR3 is 16 residues. The germline V gene encodes CDR1 SEHNR and CDR2 FQNEAQ (reference sequence). The variable domain in full, with the rest retrieved from reference TRBV7-9 and TRBJ2-2, is DTGVSQNPRHKITKRGQNVTFRCDPISEHNRLYWYRQTLGQGPEFLTYFQNEAQLEKSRLLSDRFSAERPKGSFSTLEIQRTEQGDSAMYLCASSYQIPPGSGELFFGEGSRLTVL.